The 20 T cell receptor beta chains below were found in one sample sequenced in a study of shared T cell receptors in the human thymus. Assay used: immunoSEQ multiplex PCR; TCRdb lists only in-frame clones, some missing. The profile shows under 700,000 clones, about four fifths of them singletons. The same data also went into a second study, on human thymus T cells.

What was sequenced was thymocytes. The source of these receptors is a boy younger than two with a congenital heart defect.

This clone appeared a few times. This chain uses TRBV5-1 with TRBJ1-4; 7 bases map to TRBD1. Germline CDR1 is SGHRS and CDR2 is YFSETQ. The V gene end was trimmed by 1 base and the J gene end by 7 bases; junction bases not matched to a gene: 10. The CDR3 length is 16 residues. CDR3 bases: TGCGCCAGCAGCTTGCGACAGGGTGAATGGGGTGAAAAACTGTTTTTT. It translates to CASSLRQGEWGEKLFF.

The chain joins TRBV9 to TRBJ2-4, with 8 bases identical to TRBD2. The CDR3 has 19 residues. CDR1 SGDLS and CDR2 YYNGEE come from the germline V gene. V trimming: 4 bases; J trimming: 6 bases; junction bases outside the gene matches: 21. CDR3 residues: CASSQRDSQRERGGNIQYF. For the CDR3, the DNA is TGTGCCAGCAGCCAGAGGGACTCTCAGCGGGAGAGGGGTGGAAACATTCAGTACTTC. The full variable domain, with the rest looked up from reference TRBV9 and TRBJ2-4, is DSGVTQTPKHLITATGQRVTLRCSPRSGDLSVYWYQQSLDQGLQFLIQYYNGEERAKGNILERFSAQQFPDLHSELNLSSLELGDSALYFCASSQRDSQRERGGNIQYFGAGTRLSVL.

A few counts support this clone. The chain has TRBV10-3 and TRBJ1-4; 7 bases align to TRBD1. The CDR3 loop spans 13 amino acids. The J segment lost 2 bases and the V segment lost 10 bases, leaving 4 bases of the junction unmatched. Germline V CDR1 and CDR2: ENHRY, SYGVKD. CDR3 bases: TGTGCCACTTCGACAGGGACTAATGAAAAACTGTTTTTT. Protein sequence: CATSTGTNEKLFF.

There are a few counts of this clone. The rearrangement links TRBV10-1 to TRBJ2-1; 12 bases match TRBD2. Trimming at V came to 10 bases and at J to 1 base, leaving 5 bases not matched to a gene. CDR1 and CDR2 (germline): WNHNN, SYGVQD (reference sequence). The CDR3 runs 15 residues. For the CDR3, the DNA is TGCGCCAAAGTACTAGCGGGAGGTTCCTACAATGAGCAGTTCTTC. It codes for CAKVLAGGSYNEQFF.

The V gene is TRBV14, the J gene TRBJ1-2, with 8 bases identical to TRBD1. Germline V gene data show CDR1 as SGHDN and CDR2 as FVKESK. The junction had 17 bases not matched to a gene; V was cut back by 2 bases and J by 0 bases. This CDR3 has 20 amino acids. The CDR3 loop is CASSQMGPTGDTSANYGYTF. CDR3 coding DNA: TGTGCCAGCAGCCAAATGGGCCCGACAGGGGATACTTCAGCTAACTATGGCTACACCTTC.

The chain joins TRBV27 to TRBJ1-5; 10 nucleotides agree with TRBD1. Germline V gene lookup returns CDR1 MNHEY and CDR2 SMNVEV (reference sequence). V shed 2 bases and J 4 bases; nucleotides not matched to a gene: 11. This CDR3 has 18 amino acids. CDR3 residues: CASSLGGPGTGVNQPQHF. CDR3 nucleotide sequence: TGTGCCAGCAGTTTAGGGGGTCCCGGGACAGGGGTAAATCAGCCCCAGCATTTT.

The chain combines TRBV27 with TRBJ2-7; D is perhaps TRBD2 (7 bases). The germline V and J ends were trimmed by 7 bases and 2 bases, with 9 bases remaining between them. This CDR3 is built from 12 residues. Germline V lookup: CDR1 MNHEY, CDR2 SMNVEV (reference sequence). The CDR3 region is CASTGGPYEQYF. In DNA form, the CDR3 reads TGTGCCAGCACCGGGGGGCCCTACGAGCAGTACTTC.

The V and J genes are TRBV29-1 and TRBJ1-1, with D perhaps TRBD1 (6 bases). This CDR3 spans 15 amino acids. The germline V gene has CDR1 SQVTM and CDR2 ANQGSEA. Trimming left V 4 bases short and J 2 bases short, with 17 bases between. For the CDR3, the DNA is TGCAGCGTTGTGGGGGGGCGGGGGCCTAACACTGAAGCTTTCTTT. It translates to CSVVGGRGPNTEAFF.

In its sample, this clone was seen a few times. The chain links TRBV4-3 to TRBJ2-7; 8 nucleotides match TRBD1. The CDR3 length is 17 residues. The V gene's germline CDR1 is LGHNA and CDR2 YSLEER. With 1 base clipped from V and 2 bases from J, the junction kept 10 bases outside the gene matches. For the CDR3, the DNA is TGCGCCAGCAGCCAAGGGCGAGACAGGGGACGGACCTACGAGCAGTACTTC. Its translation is CASSQGRDRGRTYEQYF.

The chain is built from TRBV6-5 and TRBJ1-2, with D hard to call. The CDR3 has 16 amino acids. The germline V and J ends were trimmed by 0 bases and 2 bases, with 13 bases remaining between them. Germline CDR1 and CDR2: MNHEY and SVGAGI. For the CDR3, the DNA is TGTGCCAGCAGTTACTCGACGGGTGGCAAGAACTATGGCTACACCTTC. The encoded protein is CASSYSTGGKNYGYTF.

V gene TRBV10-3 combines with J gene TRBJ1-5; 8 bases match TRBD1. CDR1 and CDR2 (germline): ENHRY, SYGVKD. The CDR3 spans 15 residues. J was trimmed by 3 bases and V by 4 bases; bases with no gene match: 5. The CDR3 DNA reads TGTGCCATCAGTGCCGGGACAGGTGACAATCAGCCCCAGCATTTT. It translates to CAISAGTGDNQPQHF.

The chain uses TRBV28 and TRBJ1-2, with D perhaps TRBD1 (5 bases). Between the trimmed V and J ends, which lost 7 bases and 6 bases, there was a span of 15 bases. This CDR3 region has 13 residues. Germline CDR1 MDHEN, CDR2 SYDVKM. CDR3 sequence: CASTPGREDGYTF. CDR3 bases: TGTGCCAGCACCCCCGGCAGGGAGGATGGCTACACCTTC.

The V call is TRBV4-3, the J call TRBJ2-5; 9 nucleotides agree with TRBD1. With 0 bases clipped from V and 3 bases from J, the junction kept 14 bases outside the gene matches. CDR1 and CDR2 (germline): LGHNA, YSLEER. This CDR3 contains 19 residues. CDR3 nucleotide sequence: TGCGCCAGCAGCCAAGAATTCCAGGACAGGGGAGTGGGTGAAGAGACCCAGTACTTC. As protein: CASSQEFQDRGVGEETQYF.

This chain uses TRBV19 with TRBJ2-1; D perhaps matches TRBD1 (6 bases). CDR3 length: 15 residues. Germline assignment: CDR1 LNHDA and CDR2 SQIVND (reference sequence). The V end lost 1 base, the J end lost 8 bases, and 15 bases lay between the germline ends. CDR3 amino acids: CASSIVRGAFDEQFF. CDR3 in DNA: TGTGCCAGTAGTATAGTCAGGGGAGCATTCGATGAGCAGTTCTTC.

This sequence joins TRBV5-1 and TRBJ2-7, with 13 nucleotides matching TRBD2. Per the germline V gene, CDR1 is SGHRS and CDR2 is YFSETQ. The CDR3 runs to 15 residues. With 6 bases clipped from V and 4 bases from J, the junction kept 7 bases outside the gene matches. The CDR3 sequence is CASKGLAGAAYEQYF. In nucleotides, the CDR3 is TGCGCCAGCAAAGGACTAGCGGGAGCGGCATACGAGCAGTACTTC. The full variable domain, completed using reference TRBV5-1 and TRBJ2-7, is KAGVTQTPRYLIKTRGQQVTLSCSPISGHRSVSWYQQTPGQGLQFLFEYFSETQRNKGNFPGRFSGRQFSNSRSEMNVSTLELGDSALYLCASKGLAGAAYEQYFGPGTRLTVT.

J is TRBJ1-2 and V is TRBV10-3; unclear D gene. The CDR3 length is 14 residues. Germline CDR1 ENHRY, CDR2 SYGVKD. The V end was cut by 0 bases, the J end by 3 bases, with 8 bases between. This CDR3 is CAISESRDHYGYTF. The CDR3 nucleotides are TGTGCCATCAGTGAGTCGAGGGATCACTATGGCTACACCTTC.

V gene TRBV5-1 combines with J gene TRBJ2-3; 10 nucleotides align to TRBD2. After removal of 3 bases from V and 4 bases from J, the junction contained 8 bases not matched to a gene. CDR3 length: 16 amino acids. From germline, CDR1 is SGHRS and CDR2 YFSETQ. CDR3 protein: CASSSREREGPDTQYF. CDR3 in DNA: TGCGCCAGCAGCTCGCGGGAGCGGGAGGGCCCAGATACGCAGTATTTT.

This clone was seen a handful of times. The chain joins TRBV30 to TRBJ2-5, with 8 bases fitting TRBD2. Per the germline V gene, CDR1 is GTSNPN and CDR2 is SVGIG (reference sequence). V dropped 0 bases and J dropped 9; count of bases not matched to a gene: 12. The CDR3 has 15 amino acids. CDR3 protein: CAWSVRFPGGPSQYF. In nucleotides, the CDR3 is TGTGCCTGGAGTGTAAGGTTCCCGGGAGGGCCGTCCCAGTACTTC.

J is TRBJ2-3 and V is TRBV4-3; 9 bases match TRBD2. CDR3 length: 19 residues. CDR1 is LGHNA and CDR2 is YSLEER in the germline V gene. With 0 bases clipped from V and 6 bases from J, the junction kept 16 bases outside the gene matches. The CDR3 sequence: CASSQEAGGRGRGNDTQYF. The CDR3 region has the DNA TGCGCCAGCAGCCAAGAGGCCGGTGGACGCGGGAGGGGGAATGATACGCAGTATTTT.

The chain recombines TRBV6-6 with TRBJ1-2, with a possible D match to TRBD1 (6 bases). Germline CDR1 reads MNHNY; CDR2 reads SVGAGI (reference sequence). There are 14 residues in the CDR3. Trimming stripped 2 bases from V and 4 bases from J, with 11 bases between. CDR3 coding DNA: TGTGCCAGCAGTTACGAAGACAGGCCCTATGGCTACACCTTC. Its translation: CASSYEDRPYGYTF.